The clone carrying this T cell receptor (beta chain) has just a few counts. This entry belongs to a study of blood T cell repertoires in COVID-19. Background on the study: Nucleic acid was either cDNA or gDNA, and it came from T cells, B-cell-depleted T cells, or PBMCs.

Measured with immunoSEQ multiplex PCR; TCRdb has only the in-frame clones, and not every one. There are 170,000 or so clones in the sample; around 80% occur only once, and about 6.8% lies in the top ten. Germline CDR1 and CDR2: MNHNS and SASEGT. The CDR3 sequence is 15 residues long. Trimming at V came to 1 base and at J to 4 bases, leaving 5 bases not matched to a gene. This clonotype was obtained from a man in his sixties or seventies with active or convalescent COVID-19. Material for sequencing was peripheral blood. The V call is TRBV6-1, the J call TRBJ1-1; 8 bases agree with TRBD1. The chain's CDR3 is CASSEGTGRGTEAFF. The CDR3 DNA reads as TGTGCCAGCAGTGAAGGGACAGGGCGAGGCACTGAAGCTTTCTTT.